Listed here is a single TCR beta chain. This clonotype has only a few counts. The antigen this receptor binds is unknown. Per-base qualities were not stored, and no clone one base away is much larger. The sample originates from a study of T cells in Graves' hyperthyroidism and ophthalmopathy (dated by TCRdb to the late 2010s). Turning to the overall study: Peripheral blood was collected at initial diagnosis, before any treatment. A discovery cohort of about 95 patients, about 43 with Graves' ophthalmopathy and 57 with stable Graves' hyperthyroidism, was used to find distinguishing TCR V-J signatures. Prospective prediction of ophthalmopathy was tested in an independent validation cohort of fewer than 20 hyperthyroidism patients and around 16 patients who later progressed to ophthalmopathy. For training and testing, the 100 or so patients in the discovery cohort were randomly divided in a 7:3 ratio. In more than five Graves' hyperthyroidism patients, the study also compared T-cell repertoires from thyroid tissue with T-cell repertoires from blood. After sampling, hyperthyroidism patients received methimazole starting at 30 mg daily, and ophthalmopathy patients received high-dose intravenous methylprednisolone. The paper describes TCR Vbeta CDR3 sequencing of some 130 peripheral blood samples, made up of 40 to 45 ophthalmopathy patients, over 70 hyperthyroidism patients and 17 progressor patients. Broader findings and caveats from the paper: Most expanded thyroid clonotypes (frequency above 0.001) were also detected in blood, suggesting blood repertoires may reflect thyroid immune responses. In validation, the model predicted progression to ophthalmopathy a median of roughly 6.5 months before onset, with over 55% sensitivity and more than 72% specificity. In cross-validation, a model built on a 13 V-J signature told ophthalmopathy apart from stable hyperthyroidism with approximately 90% sensitivity and roughly 82% specificity, and in testing the same model reached 80%/75%. Sample size was not statistically predetermined, and investigators were not blinded to group allocation.

Hyperthyroidism patients were newly diagnosed, had a disease duration of under 2 months, and were aged 18 to 65 years. Patients with uncontrolled infections, other autoimmune diseases, pregnancy or lactation were excluded. Diagnoses were established on the basis of clinical symptoms, serum thyroxine and TRAb, thyroid ultrasound, and orbital computed tomography. For progressor patients, blood was drawn at the first diagnosis of hyperthyroidism, before any ophthalmopathy symptoms had appeared. PBMCs were isolated from approximately 10 ml of fresh peripheral blood by Ficoll-Paque density gradient centrifugation. Patients classed as progressors first received a Graves' hyperthyroidism diagnosis and then went on to develop ophthalmopathy during follow-up. Total RNA was extracted using Trizol reagent, and RNA quality was assessed on an Agilent 2100 Bioanalyzer. From its cysteine to its phenylalanine, the CDR3 spans 11 amino acids. Solely the CDR3 DNA is kept, with 33 bases framed from the first base. Based on the germline V gene, the CDR1 and CDR2 sequences are MDHEN and SYDVKM. The V end loses 5 bases and the J end loses 5 bases, and a stretch of 7 bases separates them.

The TCR beta CDR3 regions were amplified from RNA transcripts. The first round of RT-PCR for the TCR CDR3 was performed with the HTBI primer set and the Qiagen OneStep RT-PCR kit. The libraries were constructed in a second round of multiplex PCR and then size-selected and purified. Sequencing of the libraries was done on an Illumina HiSeq2000 using paired-end 100 bp reads. The study's own analysis went as follows. Raw data were processed with SOAPnuke, discarding reads with adapters, uncalled bases, mean Phred below 15, or no exact constant-primer or identifier match. High-quality paired reads were merged using COPE v1.2.5, and each unique nucleotide sequence was defined as a clonotype. MiTCR v1.1 was used to align the clonotypes against IMGT TRBV, TRBD and TRBJ reference segments. The analysis was restricted to V-J combinations with a frequency above 0.0001, which together covered just over 99% of the repertoires. A TCS score was defined as the ratio of F50 (clonal expansion) to E x V (chaos), with BLOSUM62-based TCRdist applied between CDR3 peptides within each V-J. Welch's t-statistics and random forest reduced around 520 V-J features to 13, which were used in a naive Bayes classifier (R e1071). Starting from the raw public reads, TCRdb applied fastp trimming at Q25, assembled clones with MiXCR and retained in-frame beta chains. Each record represents a unique CDR3 protein, reported with the most common genes and DNA among its rows. None of the V and J calls come from the authors' own analysis; TCRdb made them. This sample gives 380,000 or so distinct CDR3 sequences in total; 13% of them show up just once. Jointly, the top ten make up more than 20% of the sample.

Recombination connected TRBV28 to TRBJ2-7, with the D gene uncertain. The sequence came from a man aged 30-40 years with Graves' hyperthyroidism that later progressed to Graves' ophthalmopathy. Sequenced material: blood. CDR3 loop: CASSLNDEQYF. The DNA sequence is TGTGCCAGCAGTCTCAATGACGAGCAGTACTTC.